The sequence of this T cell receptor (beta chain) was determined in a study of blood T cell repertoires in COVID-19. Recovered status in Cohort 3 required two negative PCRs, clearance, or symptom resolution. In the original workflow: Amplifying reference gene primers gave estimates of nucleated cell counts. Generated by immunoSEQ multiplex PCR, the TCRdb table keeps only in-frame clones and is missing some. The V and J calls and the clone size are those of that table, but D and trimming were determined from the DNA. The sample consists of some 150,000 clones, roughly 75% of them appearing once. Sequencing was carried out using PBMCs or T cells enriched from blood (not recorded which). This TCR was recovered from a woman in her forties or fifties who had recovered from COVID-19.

CDR3 nucleotides: TGTGCCAGCAGCCAACGGACAGGGGGCTTCGAGACCCAGTACTTC. Its translation: CASSQRTGGFETQYF. The chain recombines TRBV4-2 with TRBJ2-5, with 11 nucleotides matching TRBD1. Trimming at V came to 2 bases and at J to 5 bases, leaving 4 bases not matched to a gene. The CDR3 contains 15 residues. CDR1 and CDR2 (germline): LGHNA, YNFKEQ.